Many counts were recorded for the clone carrying this T cell receptor beta chain. TCRdb recomputed calls from the reads with MiXCR, one row per CDR3 protein. Of about 20,000 distinct CDR3 sequences in the sample, 20% to 25% were seen once. This record comes from a study of lung T cells in sarcoidosis with Löfgren's syndrome. Germline V gene data show CDR1 as KGHDR and CDR2 as SFDVKD. J gave up 5 bases and V 4 bases, and 9 bases lay outside the gene matches. This CDR3 spans 16 amino acids. This receptor was obtained from a human donor with sarcoidosis (Löfgren's syndrome or another form), or a control subject (not recorded which). V is TRBV24-1 and J is TRBJ2-5; TRBD1 matches 10 bases. The specimen was CD4+ T cells from PBMCs. The CDR3 reads CATSDYRDRGQETQYF. The DNA for the CDR3 is TGTGCCACCAGTGACTACCGGGACAGGGGACAGGAGACCCAGTACTTC.